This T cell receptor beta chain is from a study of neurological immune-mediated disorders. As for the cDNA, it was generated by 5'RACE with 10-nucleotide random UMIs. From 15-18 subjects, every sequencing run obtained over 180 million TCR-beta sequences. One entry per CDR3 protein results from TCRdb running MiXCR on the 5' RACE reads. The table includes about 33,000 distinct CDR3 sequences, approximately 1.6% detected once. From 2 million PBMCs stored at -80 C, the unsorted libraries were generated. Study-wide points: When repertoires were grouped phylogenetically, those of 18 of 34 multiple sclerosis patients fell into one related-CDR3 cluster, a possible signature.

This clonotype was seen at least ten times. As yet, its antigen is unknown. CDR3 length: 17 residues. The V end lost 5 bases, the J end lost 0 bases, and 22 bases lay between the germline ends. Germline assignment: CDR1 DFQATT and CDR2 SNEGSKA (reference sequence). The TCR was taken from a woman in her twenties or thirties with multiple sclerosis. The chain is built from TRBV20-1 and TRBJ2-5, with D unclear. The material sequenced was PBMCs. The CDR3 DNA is TGCAGTGCTCCCCTATTTCCGGGCGGTTTGAACCAAGAGACCCAGTACTTC. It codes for CSAPLFPGGLNQETQYF.